These 32 T cell receptor beta chains originate from one sample sequenced in a study of T cells in Graves' hyperthyroidism and ophthalmopathy. Researchers took RNA transcripts and amplified the TCR beta CDR3 regions from them. RT-PCR in the first round (using the HTBI primer set) targeted the TCR CDR3. Each CDR3 protein is one row after TCRdb ran MiXCR on the multiplex PCR reads. The table has hundreds of thousands of distinct CDR3 sequences, about 14% seen once; the top ten hold around an eighth. The sample consisted of blood. These receptors all come from a woman aged 45-65 years with Graves' ophthalmopathy.

V gene TRBV4-1 combines with J gene TRBJ1-2; possible D gene TRBD1, 5 bases. Germline-derived CDR1 and CDR2 are MGHRA and YSYEKL. The V gene lost 0 bases and the J gene lost 4 bases, with 9 bases spanning the gap. The CDR3 sequence is 14 residues long. The CDR3 DNA sequence: TGCGCCAGCAGCCAAGATCGGGGCGTCTATGGCTACACCTTC. It is translated as CASSQDRGVYGYTF.

This clonotype has just a few counts. The CDR3 spells CASSSRLLAGVENEQFF. CDR3 nucleotide sequence: TGTGCCAGCAGCTCTAGATTACTAGCGGGAGTAGAGAATGAGCAGTTCTTC. The chain joins TRBV5-4 to TRBJ2-1; 11 bases map to TRBD2. J was trimmed by 7 bases and V by 3 bases; bases with no gene match: 12. The CDR3 is 17 residues long. Germline V lookup: CDR1 SGHNT, CDR2 YYREEE (reference sequence).

There are many counts of this clonotype. The J gene is TRBJ2-7, the V gene TRBV11-3; 11 nucleotides match TRBD2. Trimming took 0 bases from V and 3 from J; bases not matched to a gene: 4. CDR1 and CDR2 (germline): SGHNT, YENEEA. The CDR3 length is 16 residues. The CDR3 is CASSLDGLAGDYEQYF. As DNA, the CDR3 is TGTGCCAGCAGCTTAGACGGACTAGCGGGCGACTACGAGCAGTACTTC.

This clonotype has ten or more counts. The V call is TRBV11-2, the J call TRBJ1-5; 8 bases are shared with TRBD1. This CDR3 spans 15 amino acids. CDR1 and CDR2 from the germline V gene are SGHAT and FQNNGV. Unmatched junction bases numbered 3, after V lost 5 bases and J lost 0 bases. CDR3 sequence reads: CASSMDRDSNQPQHF. In DNA, the CDR3 is TGTGCCAGCAGCATGGACAGGGATAGCAATCAGCCCCAGCATTTT.

CDR3 amino acids: CASSPRLRAGALYNEQFF. Written as DNA, the CDR3 is TGTGCCAGCAGCCCCCGCCTTAGGGCGGGAGCACTCTACAATGAGCAGTTCTTC. This chain uses TRBV9 with TRBJ2-1; TRBD2 agrees at 7 bases. The germline V gene has CDR1 SGDLS and CDR2 YYNGEE. J gave up 3 bases and V 4 bases, and 16 bases lay outside the gene matches. The CDR3 covers 18 residues.

At least ten counts were recorded for this clonotype. V usage is TRBV7-8 and J usage is TRBJ2-3; TRBD1 might be the D (5 bases). From germline, CDR1 is SGHVS and CDR2 FQNEAQ. With 4 bases removed from V and 3 bases from J, the gap between germline ends came to 11 bases. This CDR3 has 14 amino acids. DNA of the CDR3: TGTGCCAGCAGCTCTCGACCAGGGACAGATACGCAGTATTTT. It translates to CASSSRPGTDTQYF.

This clonotype has a count of ten or more. V gene TRBV24-1 combines with J gene TRBJ2-1, with 7 positions matching TRBD2. Trimming took 9 bases from V and 0 from J; bases not matched to a gene: 10. This CDR3 comprises 16 residues. Germline CDR1 reads KGHDR; CDR2 reads SFDVKD. The CDR3 DNA follows: TGTGCCACCGGAGAGGGCGGGGGAGGCTCCTACAATGAGCAGTTCTTC. Translating it yields CATGEGGGGSYNEQFF.

This clonotype was counted between two and nine times. The chain links TRBV6-1 to TRBJ2-5; D is ambiguous. Trimming removed 2 bases at V and 5 bases at J, with 15 bases between. Germline CDR1 is MNHNS and CDR2 is SASEGT. This CDR3 is built from 15 residues. The CDR3 DNA follows: TGTGCCAGCAGTGAATTGTTGGCTGAGGAGGAGACCCAGTACTTC. This sequence encodes CASSELLAEEETQYF.

The chain employs TRBV28 and TRBJ1-5; D is ambiguous. Per germline, CDR1 MDHEN and CDR2 SYDVKM. Trimming took 2 bases from V and 7 from J, leaving 3 bases between them. The CDR3 totals 11 residues. The CDR3 bases are TGTGCCAGCAGTTTACACCAGCCCCAGCATTTT. As protein: CASSLHQPQHF.

The chain links TRBV27 to TRBJ2-1; 9 bases are shared with TRBD2. With V trimmed by 3 bases and J by 6 bases, 15 bases remained unmatched. This CDR3 spans 18 amino acids. Germline loops: CDR1 MNHEY, CDR2 SMNVEV (reference sequence). CDR3 loop: CASSFGLSRGGRANEQFF. The CDR3 region has the DNA TGTGCCAGCAGTTTTGGGTTATCCAGGGGCGGGAGGGCCAATGAGCAGTTCTTC.

This clonotype was found many times. V gene TRBV6-2 or TRBV6-3 combines with J gene TRBJ1-1; D call uncertain. The V end lost 2 bases, the J end lost 1 base, and 5 bases lay between the germline ends. The CDR3 covers 13 residues. Germline V gene lookup returns CDR1 MNHEY and CDR2 SVGEGT. The CDR3 DNA reads as TGTGCCAGCAGTTACGGAAAGAACACTGAAGCTTTCTTT. Amino acid sequence: CASSYGKNTEAFF.

This sequence joins TRBV13 and TRBJ1-2; unclear D gene. V dropped 1 base and J dropped 3 bases, with 21 bases sitting between them. Looked up from germline, CDR1 is PRHDT and CDR2 is FYEKMQ (reference sequence). The CDR3 is 18 amino acids. The CDR3 region has the DNA TGTGCCAGCAGCTTAGAGGGCAAAACCCTCTCCGGGGACTATGGCTACACCTTC. This sequence encodes CASSLEGKTLSGDYGYTF.

The chain employs TRBV4-3 and TRBJ2-7; D may be TRBD2 (5 bases). Germline lookup yields CDR1 LGHNA and CDR2 YSLEER. V lost 0 bases, J lost 4 bases, and 16 bases lay in between. The length of the CDR3 is 16 residues. The CDR3 DNA reads TGCGCCAGCAGCCAAGATACGGTCAGCGGAGGTTACGAGCAGTACTTC. Amino acid sequence: CASSQDTVSGGYEQYF.

This chain uses TRBV6-4 with TRBJ1-2; the D gene is possibly TRBD1 (5 bases). This CDR3 contains 13 residues. V was trimmed by 2 bases and J by 6 bases, leaving 10 bases between them. Germline-derived CDR1 and CDR2 are MRHNA and SNTAGT. The CDR3 nucleotides are TGTGCCAGCAGTGACGAGGAGGGGAATGGCTACACCTTC. Translation gives CASSDEEGNGYTF.

The rearrangement links TRBV3-1 to TRBJ2-1; 12 bases are shared with TRBD2. The tail of the sequence fits TRBJ2-7 better, so the J call may be wrong. The CDR3 spans 15 residues. The germline CDR1 and CDR2 sequences are LGHDT and YNNKEL (reference sequence). CDR3 nucleotide sequence: TGTGCCAGCAGCCCTAGCGGGAGGGCGGGGGATGAGCAGTACTTC. Amino acid sequence: CASSPSGRAGDEQYF.

This chain joins TRBV19 and TRBJ1-2; D is undetermined. The germline gives CDR1 LNHDA, CDR2 SQIVND (reference sequence). The V end lost 3 bases, the J end lost 8 bases, and 7 bases lay between the germline ends. The length of the CDR3 is 11 residues. The CDR3 spells CASSMGGGYTF. In DNA form, the CDR3 reads TGTGCCAGTAGTATGGGCGGGGGCTACACCTTC.

In this sample, this clonotype turned up many times. This chain uses TRBV5-4 with TRBJ2-4; no clear D gene. CDR3 length: 14 amino acids. V lost 4 bases and J lost 9, with 17 bases in between. Germline values: CDR1 SGHNT, CDR2 YYREEE (reference sequence). CDR3 in amino acids: CASSTQGPNTIQYF. The CDR3 bases are TGTGCCAGCAGCACACAAGGGCCAAATACCATTCAGTACTTC.

The chain joins TRBV29-1 to TRBJ1-4; D is undetermined. The CDR3 has 13 amino acids. Germline-derived CDR1 and CDR2 are SQVTM and ANQGSEA. V lost 7 bases and J lost 8, with 17 bases in between. CDR3 DNA: TGCAGCGCTTCGTCCCTCACTGGGGAAAAACTGTTTTTT. This sequence encodes CSASSLTGEKLFF.

This clonotype was found a few times. CDR3 DNA: TGTGCCAGCAGCTCTTATCGATTGGGACAGAACACCTTC. Translation gives CASSSYRLGQNTF. V usage is TRBV7-2 and J usage is TRBJ1-2; 7 bases match TRBD1. CDR1 and CDR2 from the germline V gene are SGHTA and FQGNSA. CDR3 length: 13 amino acids. The V segment lost 4 bases and the J segment 12 bases; nucleotides outside the gene matches: 11. Variable domain in full (rest from reference TRBV7-2 and TRBJ1-2): GAGVSQSPSNKVTEKGKDVELRCDPISGHTALYWYRQSLGQGLEFLIYFQGNSAPDKSGLPSDRFSAERTGGSVSTLTIQRTQQEDSAVYLCASSSYRLGQNTFGSGTRLTVV.

Many counts were recorded for this clonotype. This chain uses TRBV24-1 with TRBJ2-2, with D maybe TRBD1 (6 bases). Germline assignment: CDR1 KGHDR and CDR2 SFDVKD. The CDR3 sequence is 15 residues long. V lost 2 bases and J lost 3, with 9 bases in between. As DNA, the CDR3 is TGTGCCACCAGTGATTGGGGGCGGGACACCGGGGAGCTGTTTTTT. Encoded protein: CATSDWGRDTGELFF.

This clonotype occurred many times. The V gene is TRBV7-6, the J gene TRBJ2-5; a weak D match, TRBD2 (6 bases). Trimming shortened V by 2 bases and J by 2 bases, and 12 bases separated the two germline ends. The germline V gene has CDR1 SGHVS and CDR2 FNYEAQ. CDR3 length: 15 residues. CDR3 sequence (DNA): TGTGCCAGCAGCTTATCGGGACTCTGGCAAGAGACCCAGTACTTC. Translation: CASSLSGLWQETQYF.

The chain links TRBV14 to TRBJ2-3, with TRBD2 matching 9 bases. Germline CDR1 and CDR2: SGHDN and FVKESK. With V trimmed by 2 bases and J by 4 bases, 10 bases remained unmatched. This CDR3 spans 17 amino acids. CDR3 sequence reads: CASSQRLAGTRPDTQYF. The CDR3 DNA reads as TGTGCCAGCAGCCAACGTCTAGCGGGAACGCGGCCAGATACGCAGTATTTT.

A note on this clonotype: This may be a read error, as it is one base from a much larger clone. This chain uses TRBV20-1 with TRBJ2-2; D might be TRBD1 or TRBD2, each matching 6 bases. The CDR3 runs 15 residues. Germline lookup yields CDR1 DFQATT and CDR2 SNEGSKA (reference sequence). Trimming removed 3 bases at V and 9 bases at J, with 20 bases between. CDR3 sequence reads: CSASPFGGGPRELFF. DNA for the CDR3: TGCAGTGCTAGCCCCTTTGGAGGGGGGCCCCGGGAGCTGTTTTTT.

This clonotype has a handful of counts. The chain employs TRBV3-1 and TRBJ2-2; 7 nucleotides agree with TRBD1. CDR1 LGHDT and CDR2 YNNKEL come from the germline V gene (reference sequence). The V gene end was trimmed by 3 bases and the J gene end by 5 bases; junction bases not matched to a gene: 6. The CDR3 has 15 amino acids. CDR3 sequence reads: CASSHHRGETGELFF. Written as DNA, the CDR3 is TGTGCCAGCAGCCACCACAGGGGAGAGACCGGGGAGCTGTTTTTT.

V is TRBV7-9 and J is TRBJ2-6; a weak D match, TRBD2 (6 bases). Trimming shortened V by 3 bases and J by 7 bases, and 19 bases separated the two germline ends. This CDR3 has 17 amino acids. In germline, CDR1 is SEHNR, CDR2 FQNEAQ (reference sequence). The CDR3 bases are TGTGCCAGCAGCTTCGGCGGAGGGTGGAGGGTTGCCAACGTCCTGACTTTC. Its protein is CASSFGGGWRVANVLTF.

Ten or more counts support this clonotype. The chain employs TRBV12-3 or TRBV12-4 and TRBJ2-7; 7 bases fit TRBD1. The V and J ends lost 1 base and 1 base, in that order; junction bases with no gene match: 10. The CDR3 covers 17 residues. CDR3 sequence reads: CASSLDSRWDRSYEQYF. The CDR3 nucleotides read TGTGCCAGCAGTTTAGATAGCAGGTGGGACAGATCCTACGAGCAGTACTTC.

The sample holds a few counts of this clonotype. The chain employs TRBV6-5 and TRBJ2-2, with no clear D. The germline V gene has CDR1 MNHEY and CDR2 SVGAGI. V was cut by 0 bases and J by 5 bases, with 10 bases left in between. This CDR3 has 15 residues. The CDR3 here is CASSYSDSGTGELFF. The CDR3, as DNA: TGTGCCAGCAGTTACTCCGACTCCGGGACCGGGGAGCTGTTTTTT.

J is TRBJ1-6 and V is TRBV12-3 or TRBV12-4, with 9 bases aligning to TRBD1. This CDR3 is built from 13 residues. With V trimmed by 6 bases and J by 10 bases, 4 bases remained unmatched. The CDR3 loop is CASRRGQGSPLHF. Written as DNA, the CDR3 is TGTGCCAGCAGAAGGGGACAGGGATCACCCCTCCACTTT.

Ten or more counts support this clonotype. The gene calls are TRBV2 and TRBJ1-5; D is ambiguous. Trimming cost V 5 bases and J 5 bases, with 10 bases left between them. Germline loops: CDR1 SNHLY, CDR2 FYNNEI. This CDR3 is built from 13 residues. CDR3 amino acids: CASSSQVDQPQHF. The CDR3 nucleotides read TGTGCCAGCAGTTCACAAGTGGATCAGCCCCAGCATTTT.

This clonotype appeared many times. The genes are TRBV27 and TRBJ1-1; D is undetermined. The V gene's germline CDR1 is MNHEY and CDR2 SMNVEV (reference sequence). V was cut by 0 bases and J by 1 base, with 9 bases left in between. The CDR3 covers 15 residues. For the CDR3, the DNA is TGTGCCAGCAGTTTATCGACACATCAGAACACTGAAGCTTTCTTT. Protein product: CASSLSTHQNTEAFF.

On this clonotype itself: This may be a read error: a much more frequent sequence differs by one nucleotide. J is TRBJ1-1 and V is TRBV20-1; D is ambiguous. CDR1 is DFQATT, CDR2 SNEGSKA, per germline (reference sequence). This CDR3 has 15 residues. CDR3 sequence reads: CSASGLDTLNTKAFF. In DNA form, the CDR3 reads TGCAGTGCTAGTGGTTTAGATACCTTGAACACTAAAGCTTTCTTT.

There are a few counts of this clonotype. A single base is all that separates this from a far larger clone, so a read error is likely. The rearrangement uses TRBV18 and TRBJ2-7, with D tentatively TRBD1 (6 bases). Germline V gene sequence: CDR1 KGHSH, CDR2 LQKENI. The CDR3 sequence is 13 residues long. The DNA of the CDR3 is TGTGCCAGCTCACCGGACAGTCCCTACGGGCAGTACTTC. As protein: CASSPDSPYGQYF.